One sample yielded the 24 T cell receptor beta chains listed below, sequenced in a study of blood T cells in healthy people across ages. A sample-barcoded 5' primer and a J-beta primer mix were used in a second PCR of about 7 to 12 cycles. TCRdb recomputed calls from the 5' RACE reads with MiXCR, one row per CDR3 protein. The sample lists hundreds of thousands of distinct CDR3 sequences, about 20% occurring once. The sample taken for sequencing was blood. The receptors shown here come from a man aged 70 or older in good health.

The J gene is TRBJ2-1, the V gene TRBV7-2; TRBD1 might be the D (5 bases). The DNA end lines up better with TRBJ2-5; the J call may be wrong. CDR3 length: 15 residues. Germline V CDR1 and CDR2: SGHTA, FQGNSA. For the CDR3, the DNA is TGTGCCAGCAGCTTAGTATCAGGACAAGAAAGGGACCAGTACTTC. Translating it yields CASSLVSGQERDQYF.

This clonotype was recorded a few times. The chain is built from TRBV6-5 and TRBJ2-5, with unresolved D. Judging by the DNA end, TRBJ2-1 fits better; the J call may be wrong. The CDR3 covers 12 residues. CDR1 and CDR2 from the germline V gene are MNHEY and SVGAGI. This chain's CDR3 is CATRTRSDEQFF. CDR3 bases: TGTGCCACCCGGACCCGATCTGATGAGCAGTTCTTC.

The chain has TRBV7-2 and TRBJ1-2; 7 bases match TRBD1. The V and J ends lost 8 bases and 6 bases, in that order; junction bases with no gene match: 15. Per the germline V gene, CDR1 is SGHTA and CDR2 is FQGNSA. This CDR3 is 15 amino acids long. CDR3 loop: CASHDLIQGSNGYTF. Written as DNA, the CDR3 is TGTGCCAGCCACGACTTAATACAGGGGAGCAATGGCTACACCTTC. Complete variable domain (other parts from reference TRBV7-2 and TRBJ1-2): GAGVSQSPSNKVTEKGKDVELRCDPISGHTALYWYRQSLGQGLEFLIYFQGNSAPDKSGLPSDRFSAERTGGSVSTLTIQRTQQEDSAVYLCASHDLIQGSNGYTFGSGTRLTVV.

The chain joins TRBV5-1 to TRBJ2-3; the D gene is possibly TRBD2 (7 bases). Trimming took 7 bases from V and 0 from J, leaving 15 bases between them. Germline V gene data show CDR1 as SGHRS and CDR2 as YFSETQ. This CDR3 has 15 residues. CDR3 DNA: TGCGCCAGCTGGAGGGGGGGACTGAGCACAGATACGCAGTATTTT. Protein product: CASWRGGLSTDTQYF.

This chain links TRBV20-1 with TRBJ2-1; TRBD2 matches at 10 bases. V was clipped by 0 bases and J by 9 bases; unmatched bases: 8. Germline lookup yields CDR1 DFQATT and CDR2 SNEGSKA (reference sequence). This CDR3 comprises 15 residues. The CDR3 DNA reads TGCAGTGCTAGAGATCGGCTAGCGGGAGTCGCTGAGCAGTTCTTC. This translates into CSARDRLAGVAEQFF.

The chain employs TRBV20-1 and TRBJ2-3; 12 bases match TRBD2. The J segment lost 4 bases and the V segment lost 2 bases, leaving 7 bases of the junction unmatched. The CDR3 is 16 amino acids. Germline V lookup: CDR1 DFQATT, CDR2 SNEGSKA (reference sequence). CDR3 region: CSARRLAGGGADTQYF. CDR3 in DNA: TGCAGTGCTAGAAGGCTAGCGGGAGGGGGGGCAGATACGCAGTATTTT.

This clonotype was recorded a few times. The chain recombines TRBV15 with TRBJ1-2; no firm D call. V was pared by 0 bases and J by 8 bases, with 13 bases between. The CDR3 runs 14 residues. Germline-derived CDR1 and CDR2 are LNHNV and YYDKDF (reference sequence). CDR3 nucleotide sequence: TGTGCCACCAGCAGAGATGGAAACCTCTGGGGCTACACCTTC. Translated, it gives CATSRDGNLWGYTF.

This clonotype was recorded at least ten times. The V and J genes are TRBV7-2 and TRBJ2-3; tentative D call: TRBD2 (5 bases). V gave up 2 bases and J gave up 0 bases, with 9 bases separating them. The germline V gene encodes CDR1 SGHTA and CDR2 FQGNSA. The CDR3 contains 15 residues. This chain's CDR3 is CASSLIGISTDTQYF. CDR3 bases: TGTGCCAGCAGCTTAATCGGGATTAGCACAGATACGCAGTATTTT.

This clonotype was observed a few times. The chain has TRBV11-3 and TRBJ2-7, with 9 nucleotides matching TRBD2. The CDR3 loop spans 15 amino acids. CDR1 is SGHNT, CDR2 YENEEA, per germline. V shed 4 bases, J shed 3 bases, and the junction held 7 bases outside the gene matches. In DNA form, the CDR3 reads TGTGCCAGCAGCTCCTGGGGTAGCGGGAGCTACGAGCAGTACGTC. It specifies CASSSWGSGSYEQYV.

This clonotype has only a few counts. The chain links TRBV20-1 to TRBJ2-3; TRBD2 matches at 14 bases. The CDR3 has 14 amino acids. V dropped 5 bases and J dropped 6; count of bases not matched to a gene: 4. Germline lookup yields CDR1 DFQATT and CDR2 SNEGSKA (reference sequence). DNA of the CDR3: TGCAGTGCTGGGACTAGCGGGAGTACCGATACGCAGTATTTT. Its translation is CSAGTSGSTDTQYF.

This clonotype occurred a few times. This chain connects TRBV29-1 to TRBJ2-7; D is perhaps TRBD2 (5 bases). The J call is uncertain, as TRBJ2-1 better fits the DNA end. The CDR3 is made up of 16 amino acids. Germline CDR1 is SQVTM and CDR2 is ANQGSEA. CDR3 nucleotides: TGCAGCGTTGATGGGCTACGTCCACTAAGGAGGAATGAGCAGTTCTTC. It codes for CSVDGLRPLRRNEQFF.

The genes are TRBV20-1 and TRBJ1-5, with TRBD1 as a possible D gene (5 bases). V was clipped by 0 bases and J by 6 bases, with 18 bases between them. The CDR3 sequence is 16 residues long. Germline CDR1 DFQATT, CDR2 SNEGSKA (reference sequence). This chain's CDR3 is CSARDLRDGGTQPQHF. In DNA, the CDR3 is TGCAGTGCTAGAGACCTGAGGGACGGCGGGACTCAGCCCCAGCATTTT.

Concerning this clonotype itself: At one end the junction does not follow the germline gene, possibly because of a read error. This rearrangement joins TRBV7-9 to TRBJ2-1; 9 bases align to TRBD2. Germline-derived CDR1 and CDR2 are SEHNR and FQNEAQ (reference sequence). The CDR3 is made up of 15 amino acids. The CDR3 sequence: CASSSRGGSYNGQFF. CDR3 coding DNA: TGTGCCAGCAGCTCGCGGGGGGGCTCCTACAATGGGCAGTTCTTC.

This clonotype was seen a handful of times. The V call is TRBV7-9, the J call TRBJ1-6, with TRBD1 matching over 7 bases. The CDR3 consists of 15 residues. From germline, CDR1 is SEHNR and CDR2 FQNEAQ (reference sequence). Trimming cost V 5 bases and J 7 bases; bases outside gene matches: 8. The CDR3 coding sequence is TGTGCCAGCAGCACCGGGACAGAGGAGAATTCACCCCTCCACTTT. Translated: CASSTGTEENSPLHF. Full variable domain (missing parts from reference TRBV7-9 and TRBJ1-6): DTGVSQNPRHKITKRGQNVTFRCDPISEHNRLYWYRQTLGQGPEFLTYFQNEAQLEKSRLLSDRFSAERPKGSFSTLEIQRTEQGDSAMYLCASSTGTEENSPLHFGNGTRLTVT.

CDR3 bases: TGCAGTGCTAGAGATGGACTAGCGGGAGCAAGTGAGCAGTTCTTC. This encodes CSARDGLAGASEQFF. V gene TRBV20-1 combines with J gene TRBJ2-1; TRBD2 matches 13 bases. V trimming: 0 bases; J trimming: 9 bases; junction bases outside the gene matches: 5. This CDR3 has 15 residues. The germline CDR1 and CDR2 sequences are DFQATT and SNEGSKA (reference sequence).

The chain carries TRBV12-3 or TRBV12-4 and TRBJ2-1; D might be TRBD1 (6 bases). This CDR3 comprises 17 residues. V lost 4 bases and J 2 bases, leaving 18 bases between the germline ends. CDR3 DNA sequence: TGTGCCAGCAGTTCCATGGGGGCAGGGTATACCTACAATGAGCAGTTCTTC. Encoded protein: CASSSMGAGYTYNEQFF.

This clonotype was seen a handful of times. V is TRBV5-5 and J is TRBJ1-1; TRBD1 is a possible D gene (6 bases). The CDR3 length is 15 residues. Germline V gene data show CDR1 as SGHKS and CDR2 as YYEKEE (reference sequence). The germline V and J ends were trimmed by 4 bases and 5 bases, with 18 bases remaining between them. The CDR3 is CASSPNRAGDTEAFF. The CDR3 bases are TGTGCCAGCAGCCCAAACAGGGCTGGGGATACTGAAGCTTTCTTT.

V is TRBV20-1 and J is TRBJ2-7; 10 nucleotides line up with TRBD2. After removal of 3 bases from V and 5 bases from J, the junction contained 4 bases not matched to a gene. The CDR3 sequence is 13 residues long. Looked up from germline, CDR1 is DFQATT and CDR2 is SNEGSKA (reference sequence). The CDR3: CSASALAGNEQYV. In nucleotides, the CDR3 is TGCAGTGCTAGTGCACTAGCGGGAAACGAGCAGTACGTC.

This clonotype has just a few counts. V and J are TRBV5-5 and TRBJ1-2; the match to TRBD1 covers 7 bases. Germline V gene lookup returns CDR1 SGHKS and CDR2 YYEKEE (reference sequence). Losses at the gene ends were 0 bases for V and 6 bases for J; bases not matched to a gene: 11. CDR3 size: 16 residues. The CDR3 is CASSLAWRTGRNGYTF. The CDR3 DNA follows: TGTGCCAGCAGCTTGGCCTGGAGGACAGGACGGAATGGCTACACCTTC.

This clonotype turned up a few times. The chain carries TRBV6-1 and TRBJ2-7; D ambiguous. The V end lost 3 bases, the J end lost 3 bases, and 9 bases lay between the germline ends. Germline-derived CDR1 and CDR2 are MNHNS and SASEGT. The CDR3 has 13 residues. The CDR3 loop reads CASSDWQYYEQYV. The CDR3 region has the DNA TGTGCCAGCAGTGATTGGCAGTACTACGAGCAGTACGTC.

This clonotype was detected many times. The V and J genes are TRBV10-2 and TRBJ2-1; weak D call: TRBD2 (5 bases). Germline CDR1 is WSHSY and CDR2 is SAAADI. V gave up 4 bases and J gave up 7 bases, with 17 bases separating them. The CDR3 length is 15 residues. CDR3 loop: CASSGLAVQWNEQFF. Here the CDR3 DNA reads TGCGCCAGCAGTGGGCTAGCCGTCCAGTGGAATGAGCAGTTCTTC.

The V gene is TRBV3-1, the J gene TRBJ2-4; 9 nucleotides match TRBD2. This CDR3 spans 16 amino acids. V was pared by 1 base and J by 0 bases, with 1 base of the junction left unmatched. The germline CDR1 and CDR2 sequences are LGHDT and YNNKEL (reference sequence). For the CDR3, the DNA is TGTGCCAGCAGCCAAGGACTAGCGGAAGCCAAAAACATTCAGTACTTC. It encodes CASSQGLAEAKNIQYF.

As DNA, the CDR3 is TGTGCCAGCTCACCACCCGGACAGGCATACAATGAGCAGTTCTTC. It specifies CASSPPGQAYNEQFF. The gene calls are TRBV18 and TRBJ2-7; 7 positions agree with TRBD1. Near its end, the DNA agrees better with TRBJ2-1, so the J call may be wrong. This CDR3 comprises 15 residues. The V gene's germline CDR1 is KGHSH and CDR2 LQKENI.

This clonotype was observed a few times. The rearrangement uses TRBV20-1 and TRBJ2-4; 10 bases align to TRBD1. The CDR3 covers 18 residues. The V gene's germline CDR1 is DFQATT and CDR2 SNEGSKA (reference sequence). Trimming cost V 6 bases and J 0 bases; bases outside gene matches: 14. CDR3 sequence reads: CSARRGQGFTGAKNIQYF. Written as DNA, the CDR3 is TGCAGTGCACGTAGGGGACAGGGGTTTACGGGAGCCAAAAACATTCAGTACTTC.